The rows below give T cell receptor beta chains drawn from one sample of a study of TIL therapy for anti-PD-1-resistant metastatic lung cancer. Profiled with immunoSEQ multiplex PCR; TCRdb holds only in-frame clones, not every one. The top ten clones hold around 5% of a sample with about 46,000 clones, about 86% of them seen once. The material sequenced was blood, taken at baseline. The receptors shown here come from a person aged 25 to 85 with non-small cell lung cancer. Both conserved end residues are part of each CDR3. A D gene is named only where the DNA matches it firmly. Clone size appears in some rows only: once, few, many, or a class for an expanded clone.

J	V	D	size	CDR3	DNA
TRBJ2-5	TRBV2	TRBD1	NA	CASRPTGGAGETQYF	TGTGCCAGCAGGCCAACAGGGGGCGCAGGGGAGACCCAGTACTTC
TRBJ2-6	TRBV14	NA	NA	CASSQVWQSGANVLTF	TGTGCCAGCAGCCAAGTGTGGCAATCTGGGGCCAACGTCCTGACTTTC
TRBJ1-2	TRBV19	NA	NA	CASSIPGPNYGYTF	TGTGCCAGTAGTATCCCAGGTCCTAACTATGGCTACACCTTC
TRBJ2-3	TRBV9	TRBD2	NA	CASSSGTTSTDTQYF	TGTGCCAGCAGCTCTGGGACTACCAGCACAGATACGCAGTATTTT
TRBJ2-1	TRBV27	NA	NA	CASSLLTSPTHNEQFF	TGTGCCAGCAGTTTACTTACTAGCCCTACCCACAATGAGCAGTTCTTC
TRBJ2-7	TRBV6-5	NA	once	CASTRGRGTYEQYF	TGTGCCAGCACCCGCGGCAGGGGAACCTACGAGCAGTACTTC
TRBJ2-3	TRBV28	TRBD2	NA	CASSFLASGRAVPGTDTQYF	TGTGCCAGCAGTTTTTTGGCTAGCGGGAGGGCGGTCCCCGGCACAGATACGCAGTATTTT
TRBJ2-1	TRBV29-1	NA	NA	CSVVAGAIYNEQFF	TGCAGCGTTGTGGCGGGGGCGATCTACAATGAGCAGTTCTTC
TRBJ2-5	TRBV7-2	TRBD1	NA	CASGSQGALQETQYF	TGTGCCAGCGGATCACAGGGGGCTCTTCAAGAGACCCAGTACTTC
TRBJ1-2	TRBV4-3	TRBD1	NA	CASSQRGQGAYGYTF	TGCGCCAGCAGCCAGAGGGGACAGGGAGCTTATGGCTACACCTTC
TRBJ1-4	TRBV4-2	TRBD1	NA	CASSRLRGQVNEKLFF	TGTGCCAGCAGCCGCCTCAGGGGGCAGGTTAATGAAAAACTGTTTTTT
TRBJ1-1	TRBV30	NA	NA	CAWKPPTRENTEAFF	TGTGCCTGGAAACCCCCGACCCGAGAGAACACTGAAGCTTTCTTT
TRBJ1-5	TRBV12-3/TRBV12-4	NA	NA	CASSWAINQPQHF	TGTGCCAGCAGCTGGGCCATCAATCAGCCCCAGCATTTT
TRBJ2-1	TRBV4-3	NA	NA	CASSHQTGLEEQFF	TGCGCCAGCAGCCACCAGACAGGACTTGAAGAGCAGTTCTTC
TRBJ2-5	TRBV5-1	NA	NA	CASSLASGSQETQYF	TGCGCCAGCAGCTTGGCGTCGGGGAGCCAAGAGACCCAGTACTTC
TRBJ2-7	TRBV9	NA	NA	CASSVAGDPYEQYF	TGTGCCAGCAGCGTAGCTGGGGACCCCTACGAGCAGTACTTC
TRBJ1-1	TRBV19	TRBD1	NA	CASSMRGQGFEAFF	TGTGCCAGTAGTATGAGAGGACAGGGGTTTGAAGCTTTCTTT
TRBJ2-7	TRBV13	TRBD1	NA	CASSSRETGGHEQYF	TGTGCCAGCAGCTCCCGGGAGACAGGGGGCCACGAGCAGTACTTC
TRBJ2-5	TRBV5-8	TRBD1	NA	CASKKTGGGTETQYF	TGTGCCAGCAAAAAGACAGGGGGAGGGACAGAGACCCAGTACTTC
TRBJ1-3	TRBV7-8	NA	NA	CASSKDGFSGNTIYF	TGTGCCAGCAGCAAGGACGGATTCTCTGGAAACACCATATATTTT